This T cell receptor beta chain is drawn from a study of T cells in Graves' hyperthyroidism and ophthalmopathy. Whole-study context: At the time of initial diagnosis and before any treatment, peripheral blood was collected.

This clonotype was recorded at least ten times. What it binds is not known. At one of its ends the junction is not consistent with the germline gene, which may arise from a read error. TCR beta CDR3 regions were amplified from RNA. RT-PCR in the first round (using the HTBI primer set) targeted the TCR CDR3. TCRdb re-analysed the multiplex PCR reads in MiXCR, keeping a single row per CDR3 protein. The sample yields some 500,000 distinct CDR3 sequences, roughly a quarter seen once. The CDR3 consists of 14 residues. Findings and limits, study-wide: A model built on 13 V-J features separated ophthalmopathy from stable hyperthyroidism. Blood shared most expanded thyroid clonotypes above 0.001.

Each 10 ml fresh peripheral blood draw supplied the PBMCs. The sequence was collected from a woman aged 25 to 39 with Graves' ophthalmopathy. The gene calls are TRBV12-3 or TRBV12-4 and TRBJ1-1; TRBD1 is a possible D gene (5 bases). Source material: blood. The CDR3 sequence: CASKYSGELTGAFF. Here the CDR3 DNA reads TGTGCCAGCAAATATTCGGGGGAGTTGACTGGAGCTTTCTTT.